This T cell receptor beta chain was obtained from a study of control samples from healthy donors and cancer patients. This CDR3 has 14 amino acids. V was pared by 5 bases and J by 6 bases, with 7 bases of the junction left unmatched. Germline CDR1 reads MNHEY; CDR2 reads SMNVEV (reference sequence). The protocol was immunoSEQ multiplex PCR, while the TCRdb copy is restricted to in-frame clones and leaves out a portion. The table includes around 100,000 clones, roughly 94% detected once. The sample was blood. This TCR was recovered from a woman between 18 and 30 years old in good health. This rearrangement joins TRBV27 to TRBJ1-2, with 9 bases identical to TRBD1. CDR3: CASSLQGAFDGYTF. The CDR3 bases are TGTGCCAGCAGTCTACAGGGGGCGTTCGATGGCTACACCTTC.